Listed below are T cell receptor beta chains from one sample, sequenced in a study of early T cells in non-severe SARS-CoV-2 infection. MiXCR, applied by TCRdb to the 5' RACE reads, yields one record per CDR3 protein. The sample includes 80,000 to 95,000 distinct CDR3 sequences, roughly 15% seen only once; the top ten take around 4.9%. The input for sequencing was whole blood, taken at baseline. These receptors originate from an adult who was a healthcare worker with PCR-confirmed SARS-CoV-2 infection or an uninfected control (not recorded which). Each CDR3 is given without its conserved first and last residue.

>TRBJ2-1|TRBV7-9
ASSVALAGYNEQF
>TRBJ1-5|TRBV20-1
SARTAVNQPQH
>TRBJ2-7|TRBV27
ASSLGPYYEQY
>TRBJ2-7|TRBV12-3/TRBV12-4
ASSLLAGYEQY
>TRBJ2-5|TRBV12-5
ASGLVRETQY
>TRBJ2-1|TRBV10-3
AIAGGVSNEQF
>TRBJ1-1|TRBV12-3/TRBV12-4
ASISGVKTEAF
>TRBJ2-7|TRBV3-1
ASSQELTGAYEQY
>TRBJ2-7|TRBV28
ASLGTPTYEQY
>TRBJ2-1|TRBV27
ATAPGGLAGGTEQF
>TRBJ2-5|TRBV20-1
SALANEQETQY
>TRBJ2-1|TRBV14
ASSFSGSSYNEQF
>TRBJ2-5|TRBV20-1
SATPPFSLGEETQY
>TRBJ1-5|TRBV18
ASSPARGPRTQH
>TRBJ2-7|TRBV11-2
ASSLGFYEQY
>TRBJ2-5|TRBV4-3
ASSQDPGRQETQY
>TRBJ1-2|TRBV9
ASSVGVAKLANYGYT
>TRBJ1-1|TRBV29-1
SAAGGITNTEAF
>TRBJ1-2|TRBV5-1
ASSITGADYGYT
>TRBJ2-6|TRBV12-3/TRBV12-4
ASRPDRARGANVLT
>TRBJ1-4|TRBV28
ASSWASTNEKLF
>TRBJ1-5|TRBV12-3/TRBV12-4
ASSSGPRGNQPQH
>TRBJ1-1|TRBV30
AWSGGTPGNEAF
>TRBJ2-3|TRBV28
ASSPSGTALTDTQY
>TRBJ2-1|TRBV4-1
ASSQDLLAQNEQF
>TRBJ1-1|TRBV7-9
ASSLRRELNTEAF
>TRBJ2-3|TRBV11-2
ASSLERPEGGSTQY
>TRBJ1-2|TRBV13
ASLAGEHGYT
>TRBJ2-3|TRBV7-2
ASSGGRSTDTQY
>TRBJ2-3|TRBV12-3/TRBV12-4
ASSIDRVRSQGRTDTQY
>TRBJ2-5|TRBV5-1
ASSPLLAGEETQY
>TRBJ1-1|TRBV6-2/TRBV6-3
ASSYSITEAF
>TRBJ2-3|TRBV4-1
ASSPEPSTDTQY
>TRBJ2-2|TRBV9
ASSVHPTPTKTGELF
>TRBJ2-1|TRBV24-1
ATSDRGASYNEQF
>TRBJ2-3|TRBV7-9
ASSLDTQY
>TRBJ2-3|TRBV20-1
SASRQGLYTDTQY
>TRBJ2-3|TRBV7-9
ASSLGGLAGRDTQY
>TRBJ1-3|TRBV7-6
ASSLGSGNTIY
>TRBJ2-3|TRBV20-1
SARTGGMADTQY
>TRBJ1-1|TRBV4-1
ASSQGIRGTEAF
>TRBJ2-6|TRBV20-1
SARVALSGPTSGANVLT
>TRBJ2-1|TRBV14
ASSQRYQGSDEQF
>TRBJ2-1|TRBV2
ASSDPQVLPSEQF
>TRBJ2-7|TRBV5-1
ASSDLAGEGYEQY
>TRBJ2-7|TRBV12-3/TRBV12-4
ASSFQSYEQY
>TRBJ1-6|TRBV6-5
ASRDTGTYNSPLH
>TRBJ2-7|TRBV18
ASSPPTSDPYYEQY
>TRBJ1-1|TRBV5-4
ASSYGTRNTEAF
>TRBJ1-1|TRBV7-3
ASSFGHQGTEAF
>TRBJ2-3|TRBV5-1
ASSPGQSTDTQY
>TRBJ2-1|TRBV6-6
ASSPRDEQF
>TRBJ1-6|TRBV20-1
SARAGARDSPLH
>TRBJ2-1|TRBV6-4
ASSESTTGKDEQF
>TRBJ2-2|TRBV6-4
ASSAVGNTGELF